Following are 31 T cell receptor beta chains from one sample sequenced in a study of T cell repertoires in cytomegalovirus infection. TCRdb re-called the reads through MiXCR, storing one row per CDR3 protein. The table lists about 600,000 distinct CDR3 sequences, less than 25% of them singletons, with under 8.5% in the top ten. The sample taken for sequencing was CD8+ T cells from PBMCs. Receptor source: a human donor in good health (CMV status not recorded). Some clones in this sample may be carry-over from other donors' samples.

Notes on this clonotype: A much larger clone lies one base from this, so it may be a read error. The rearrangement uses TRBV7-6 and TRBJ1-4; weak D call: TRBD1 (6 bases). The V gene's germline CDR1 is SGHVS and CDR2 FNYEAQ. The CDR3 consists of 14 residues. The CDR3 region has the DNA TGTGCCAGCAGCTTGGGACAAAGCCATGAAAAACTGATTTTT. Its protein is CASSLGQSHEKLIF.

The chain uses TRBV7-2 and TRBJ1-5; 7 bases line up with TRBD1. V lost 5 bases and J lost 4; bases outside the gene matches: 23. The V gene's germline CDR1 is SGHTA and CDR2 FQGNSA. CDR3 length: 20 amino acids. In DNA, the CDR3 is TGTGCCAGCAGCCATTTAAGGGGACAGACCACCGGAGCTCTAAATCAGCCCCAGCATTTT. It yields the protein CASSHLRGQTTGALNQPQHF. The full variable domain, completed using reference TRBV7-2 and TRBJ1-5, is GAGVSQSPSNKVTEKGKDVELRCDPISGHTALYWYRQSLGQGLEFLIYFQGNSAPDKSGLPSDRFSAERTGGSVSTLTIQRTQQEDSAVYLCASSHLRGQTTGALNQPQHFGDGTRLSIL.

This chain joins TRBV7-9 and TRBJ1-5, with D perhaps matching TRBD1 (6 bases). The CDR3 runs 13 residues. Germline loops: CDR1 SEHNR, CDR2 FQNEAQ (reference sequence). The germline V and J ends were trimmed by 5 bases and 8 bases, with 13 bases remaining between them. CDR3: CASSPRGREPQHF. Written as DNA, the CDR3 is TGTGCCAGCAGCCCCAGGGGCCGGGAGCCCCAGCATTTT.

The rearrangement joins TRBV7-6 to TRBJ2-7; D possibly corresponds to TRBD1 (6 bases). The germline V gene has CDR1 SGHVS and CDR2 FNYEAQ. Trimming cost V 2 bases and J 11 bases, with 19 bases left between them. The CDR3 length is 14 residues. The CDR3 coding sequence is TGTGCCAGCAGCTTACGCGCGGCAGGGGTAGAGAAGTACTTC. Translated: CASSLRAAGVEKYF.

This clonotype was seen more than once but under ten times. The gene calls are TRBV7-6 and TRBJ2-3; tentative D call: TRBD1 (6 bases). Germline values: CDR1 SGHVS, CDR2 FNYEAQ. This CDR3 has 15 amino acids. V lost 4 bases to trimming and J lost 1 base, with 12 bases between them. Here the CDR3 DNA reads TGTGCCAGCAGCTCAGGGGACGTACGCACAGATACGCAGTATTTT. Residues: CASSSGDVRTDTQYF.

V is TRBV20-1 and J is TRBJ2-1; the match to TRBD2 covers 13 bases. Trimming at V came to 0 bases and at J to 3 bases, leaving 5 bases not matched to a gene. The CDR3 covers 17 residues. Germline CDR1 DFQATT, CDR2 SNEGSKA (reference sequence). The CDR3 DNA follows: TGCAGTGCTAGAGATCTAAGGACTAGCGGGAGCTACAATGAGCAGTTCTTC. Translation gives CSARDLRTSGSYNEQFF.

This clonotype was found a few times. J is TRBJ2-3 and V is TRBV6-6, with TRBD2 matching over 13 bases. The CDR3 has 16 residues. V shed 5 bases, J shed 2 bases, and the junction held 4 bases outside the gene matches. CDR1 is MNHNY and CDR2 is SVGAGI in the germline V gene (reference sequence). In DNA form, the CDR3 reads TGTGCCAGCAGTGGACTAGCGGGGGCCAACACAGATACGCAGTATTTT. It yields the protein CASSGLAGANTDTQYF.

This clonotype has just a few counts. The CDR3 here is CAGPPWETQYF. CDR3 DNA sequence: TGTGCGGGACCGCCTTGGGAGACCCAGTACTTC. The rearrangement uses TRBV6-2 or TRBV6-3 and TRBJ2-5; the D gene could be TRBD1 or TRBD2 (5 bases each). This CDR3 spans 11 amino acids. Germline V gene lookup returns CDR1 MNHEY and CDR2 SVGEGT.

CDR3 coding DNA: TGCGCCAGCAGCCAAGGGGCTAGCGGGGGATTGCAGTTCTTC. Protein product: CASSQGASGGLQFF. The chain links TRBV4-1 to TRBJ2-1; 10 positions match TRBD2. Unmatched junction bases numbered 6, after V lost 1 base and J lost 12 bases. Per the germline V gene, CDR1 is MGHRA and CDR2 is YSYEKL. This CDR3 spans 14 amino acids.

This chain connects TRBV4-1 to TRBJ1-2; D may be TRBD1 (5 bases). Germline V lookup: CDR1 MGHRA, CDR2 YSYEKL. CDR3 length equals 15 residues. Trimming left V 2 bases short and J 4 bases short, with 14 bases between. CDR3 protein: CASSQLRDLPYGYTF. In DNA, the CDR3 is TGCGCCAGCAGCCAACTCCGGGACCTACCCTATGGCTACACCTTC.

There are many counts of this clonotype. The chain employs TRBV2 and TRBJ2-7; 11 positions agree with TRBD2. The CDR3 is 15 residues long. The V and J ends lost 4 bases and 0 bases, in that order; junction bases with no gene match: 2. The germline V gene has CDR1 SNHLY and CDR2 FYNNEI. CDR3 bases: TGTGCCAGCAGTGCGACTAGCGGGGCCTCCTACGAGCAGTACGTC. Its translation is CASSATSGASYEQYV.

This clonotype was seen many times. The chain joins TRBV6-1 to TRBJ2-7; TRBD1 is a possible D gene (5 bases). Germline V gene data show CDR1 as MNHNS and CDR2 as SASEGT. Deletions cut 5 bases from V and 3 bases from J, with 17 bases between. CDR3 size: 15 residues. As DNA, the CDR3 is TGTGCCAGCAGTCAAAGGGGTAACACAAACTACGAGCAGTACTTC. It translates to CASSQRGNTNYEQYF.

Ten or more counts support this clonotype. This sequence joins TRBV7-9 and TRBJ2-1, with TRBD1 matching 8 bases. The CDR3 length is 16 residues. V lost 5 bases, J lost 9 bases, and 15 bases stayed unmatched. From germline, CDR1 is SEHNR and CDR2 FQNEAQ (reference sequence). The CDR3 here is CASSRPWTGIGGEQFF. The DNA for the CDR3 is TGTGCCAGCAGCCGCCCTTGGACAGGGATAGGGGGTGAGCAGTTCTTC. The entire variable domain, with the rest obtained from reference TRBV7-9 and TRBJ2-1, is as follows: DTGVSQNPRHKITKRGQNVTFRCDPISEHNRLYWYRQTLGQGPEFLTYFQNEAQLEKSRLLSDRFSAERPKGSFSTLEIQRTEQGDSAMYLCASSRPWTGIGGEQFFGPGTRLTVL.

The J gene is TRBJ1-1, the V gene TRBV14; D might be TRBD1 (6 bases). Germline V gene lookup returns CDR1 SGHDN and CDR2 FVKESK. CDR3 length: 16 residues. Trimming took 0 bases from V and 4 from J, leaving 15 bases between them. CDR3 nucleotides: TGTGCCAGCAGCCAAGATGGGCGGGGGCCTCGCACTGAAGCTTTCTTT. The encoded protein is CASSQDGRGPRTEAFF.

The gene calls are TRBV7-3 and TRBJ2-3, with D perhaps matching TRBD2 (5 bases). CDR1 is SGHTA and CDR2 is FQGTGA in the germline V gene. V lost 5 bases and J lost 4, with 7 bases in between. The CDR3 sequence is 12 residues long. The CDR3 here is CASSQDSDTQYF. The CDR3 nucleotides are TGTGCCAGCAGCCAGGACTCAGATACGCAGTATTTT.

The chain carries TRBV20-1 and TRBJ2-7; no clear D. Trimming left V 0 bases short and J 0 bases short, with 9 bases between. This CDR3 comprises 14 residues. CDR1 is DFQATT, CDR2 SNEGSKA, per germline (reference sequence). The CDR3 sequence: CSARDRASSYEQYF. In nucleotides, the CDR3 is TGCAGTGCTAGAGATCGGGCAAGCTCCTACGAGCAGTACTTC.

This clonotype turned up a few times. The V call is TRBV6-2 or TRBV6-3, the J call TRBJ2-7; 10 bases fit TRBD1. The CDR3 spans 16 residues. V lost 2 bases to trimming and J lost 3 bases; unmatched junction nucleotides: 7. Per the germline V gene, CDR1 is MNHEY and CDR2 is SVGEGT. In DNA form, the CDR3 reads TGTGCCAGCAGTTACACCCGCGGACAGGGGGTCTACGAGCAGTACGTC. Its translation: CASSYTRGQGVYEQYV.

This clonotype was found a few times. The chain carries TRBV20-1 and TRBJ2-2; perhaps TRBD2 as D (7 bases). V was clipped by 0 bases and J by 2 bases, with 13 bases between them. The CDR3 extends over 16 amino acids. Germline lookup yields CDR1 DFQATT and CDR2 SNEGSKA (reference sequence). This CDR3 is CSARDSRGPNTGELFF. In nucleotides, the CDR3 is TGCAGTGCTAGAGATTCGCGGGGGCCTAACACCGGGGAGCTGTTTTTT.

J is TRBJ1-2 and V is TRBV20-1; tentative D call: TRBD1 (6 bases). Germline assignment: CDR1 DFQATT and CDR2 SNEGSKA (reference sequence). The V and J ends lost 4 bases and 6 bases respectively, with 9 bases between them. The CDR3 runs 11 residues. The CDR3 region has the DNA TGCAGTGCTACTAGACAGGATGGCTACACCTTC. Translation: CSATRQDGYTF.

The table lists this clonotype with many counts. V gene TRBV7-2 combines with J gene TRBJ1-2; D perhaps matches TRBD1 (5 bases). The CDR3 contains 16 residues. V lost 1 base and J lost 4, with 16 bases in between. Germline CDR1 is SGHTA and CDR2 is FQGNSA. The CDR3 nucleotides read TGTGCCAGCAGCTTAGACCCAACAGGTCGCTCCTATGGCTACACCTTC. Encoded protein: CASSLDPTGRSYGYTF.

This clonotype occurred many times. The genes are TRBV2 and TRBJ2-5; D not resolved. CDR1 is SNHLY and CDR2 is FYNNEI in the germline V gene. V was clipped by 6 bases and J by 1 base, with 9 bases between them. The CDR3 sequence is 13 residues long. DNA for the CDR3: TGTGCCAGCAGCTTTAGCTCCCAAGAGACCCAGTACTTC. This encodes CASSFSSQETQYF.

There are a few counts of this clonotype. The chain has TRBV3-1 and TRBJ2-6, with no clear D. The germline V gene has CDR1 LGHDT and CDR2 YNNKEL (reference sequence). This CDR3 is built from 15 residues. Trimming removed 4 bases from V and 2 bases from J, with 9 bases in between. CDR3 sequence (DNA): TGTGCCAGCAGCCCCTTAGAAGCTGGGGCCAACGTCCTGACTTTC. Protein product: CASSPLEAGANVLTF.

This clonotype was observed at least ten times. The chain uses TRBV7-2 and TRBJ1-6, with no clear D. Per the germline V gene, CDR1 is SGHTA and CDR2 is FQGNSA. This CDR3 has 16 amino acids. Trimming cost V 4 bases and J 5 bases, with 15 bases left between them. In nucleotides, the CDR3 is TGTGCCAGCAGCTCCGGTTGGTTTTCGGATAATTCACCCCTCCACTTT. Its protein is CASSSGWFSDNSPLHF.

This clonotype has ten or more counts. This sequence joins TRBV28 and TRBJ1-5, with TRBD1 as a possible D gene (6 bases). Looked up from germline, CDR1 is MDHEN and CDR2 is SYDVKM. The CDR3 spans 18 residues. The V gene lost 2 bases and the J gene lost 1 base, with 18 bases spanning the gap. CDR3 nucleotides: TGTGCCAGCAGTTTACACAGGGTTTTTGGGAGAAGCAATCAGCCCCAGCATTTT. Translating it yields CASSLHRVFGRSNQPQHF.

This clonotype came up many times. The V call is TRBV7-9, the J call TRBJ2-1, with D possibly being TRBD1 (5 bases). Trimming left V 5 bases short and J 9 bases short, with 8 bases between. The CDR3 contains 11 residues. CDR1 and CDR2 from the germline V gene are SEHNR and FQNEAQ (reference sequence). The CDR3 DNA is TGTGCCAGCAGCGACCAGGGTGAGCAGTTCTTC. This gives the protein CASSDQGEQFF.

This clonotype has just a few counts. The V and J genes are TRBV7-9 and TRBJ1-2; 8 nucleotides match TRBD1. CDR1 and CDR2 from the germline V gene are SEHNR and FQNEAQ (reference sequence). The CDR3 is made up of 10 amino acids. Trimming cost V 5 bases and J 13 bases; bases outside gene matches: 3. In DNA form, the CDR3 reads TGTGCCAGCAGCGCACAGGGGGGCACCTTC. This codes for CASSAQGGTF.

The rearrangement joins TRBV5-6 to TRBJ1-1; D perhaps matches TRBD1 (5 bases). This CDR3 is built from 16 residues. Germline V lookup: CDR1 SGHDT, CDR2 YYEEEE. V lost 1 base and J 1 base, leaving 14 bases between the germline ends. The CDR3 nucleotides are TGTGCCAGCAGCTTGAACGTCGGGGACCCGAACACTGAAGCTTTCTTT. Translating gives CASSLNVGDPNTEAFF.

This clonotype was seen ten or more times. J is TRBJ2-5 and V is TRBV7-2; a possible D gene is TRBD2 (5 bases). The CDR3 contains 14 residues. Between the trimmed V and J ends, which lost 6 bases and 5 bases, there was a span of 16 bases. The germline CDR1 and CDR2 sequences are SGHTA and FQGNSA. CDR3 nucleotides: TGTGCCAGCAGTCCTAATGGGAGAAGGGAGACCCAGTACTTC. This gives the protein CASSPNGRRETQYF.

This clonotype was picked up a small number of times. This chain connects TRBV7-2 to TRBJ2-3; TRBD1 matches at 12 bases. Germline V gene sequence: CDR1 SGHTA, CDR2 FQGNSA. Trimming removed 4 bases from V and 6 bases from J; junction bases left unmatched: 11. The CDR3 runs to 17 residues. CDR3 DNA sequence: TGTGCCAGCAGCTCCCTCCCGGGACAGGGGGCAAGGGATACGCAGTATTTT. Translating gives CASSSLPGQGARDTQYF. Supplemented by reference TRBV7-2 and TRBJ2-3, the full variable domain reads GAGVSQSPSNKVTEKGKDVELRCDPISGHTALYWYRQSLGQGLEFLIYFQGNSAPDKSGLPSDRFSAERTGGSVSTLTIQRTQQEDSAVYLCASSSLPGQGARDTQYFGPGTRLTVL.

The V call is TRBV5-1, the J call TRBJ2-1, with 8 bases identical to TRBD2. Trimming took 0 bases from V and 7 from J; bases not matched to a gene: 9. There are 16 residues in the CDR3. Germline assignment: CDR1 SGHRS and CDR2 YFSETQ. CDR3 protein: CASSLGLAGARNEQFF. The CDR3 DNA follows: TGCGCCAGCAGCTTGGGGCTAGCGGGCGCGAGGAATGAGCAGTTCTTC.

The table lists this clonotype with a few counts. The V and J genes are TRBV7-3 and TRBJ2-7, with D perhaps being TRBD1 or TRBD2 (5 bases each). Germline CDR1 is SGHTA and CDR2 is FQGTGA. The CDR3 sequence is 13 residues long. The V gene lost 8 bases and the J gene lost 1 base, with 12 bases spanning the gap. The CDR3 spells CASGGPESYEQYV. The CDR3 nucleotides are TGTGCCAGCGGGGGACCCGAGTCCTACGAGCAGTACGTC.